A single sample gave rise to the 21 T cell receptor beta chains below, sequenced in a study of blood T cell repertoires in COVID-19. Libraries were prepared by immunoSEQ multiplex PCR; TCRdb keeps only in-frame clonotypes and omits some of them. The sample has 95,000 to 120,000 clones; more than 80% are singletons. Source material: peripheral blood. Receptors originate from a woman aged 60-75 years with COVID-19, enrolled during active disease.

This chain uses TRBV6-5 with TRBJ1-4; the match to TRBD1 covers 7 bases. The CDR3 is made up of 15 amino acids. The germline V gene has CDR1 MNHEY and CDR2 SVGAGI. V gave up 2 bases and J gave up 7 bases; unmatched junction bases: 7. The CDR3 region has the DNA TGTGCCAGCAGTTACGTCGGGACAGCAAGTGAAAAACTGTTTTTT. This encodes CASSYVGTASEKLFF.

This chain uses TRBV30 with TRBJ1-2, with 9 nucleotides matching TRBD1. The CDR3 contains 12 residues. Germline assignment: CDR1 GTSNPN and CDR2 SVGIG (reference sequence). The V gene end was trimmed by 5 bases and the J gene end by 6 bases; junction bases not matched to a gene: 4. For the CDR3, the DNA is TGTGCCTGGCAAACAGGGGGCGATGGCTACACCTTC. It yields the protein CAWQTGGDGYTF. Full variable domain (remainder filled in from reference TRBV30 and TRBJ1-2): SQTIHQWPATLVQPVGSPLSLECTVEGTSNPNLYWYRQAAGRGLQLLFYSVGIGQISSEVPQNLSASRPQDRQFILSSKKLLLSDSGFYLCAWQTGGDGYTFGSGTRLTVV.

The chain joins TRBV15 to TRBJ2-7, with D maybe TRBD2 (5 bases). CDR1 LNHNV and CDR2 YYDKDF come from the germline V gene (reference sequence). V lost 0 bases, J lost 1 base, and 10 bases lay in between. The CDR3 is 15 amino acids. DNA of the CDR3: TGTGCCACCAGCAGAGATAGGTCGGGATCCTACGAGCAGTACTTC. Translated, it gives CATSRDRSGSYEQYF.

This clone showed up just a few times. The V and J genes are TRBV6-5 and TRBJ1-2, with D maybe TRBD1 (5 bases). The length of the CDR3 is 15 residues. CDR1 and CDR2 (germline): MNHEY, SVGAGI. V dropped 7 bases and J dropped 4 bases, with 19 bases sitting between them. The CDR3 region has the DNA TGTGCCAGCACCCCCTCGGCTGGGGCTTTCTATGGCTACACCTTC. Protein: CASTPSAGAFYGYTF.

The rearrangement joins TRBV18 to TRBJ2-1; maybe TRBD1 (5 bases). V lost 5 bases, J lost 3 bases, and 17 bases lay in between. Germline loops: CDR1 KGHSH, CDR2 LQKENI. The CDR3 contains 16 residues. DNA of the CDR3: TGTGCCAGCTCAACCCAGGGTCTGGGGAACTACAATGAGCAGTTCTTC. It is translated as CASSTQGLGNYNEQFF.

The chain couples TRBV3-1 (or the pseudogene TRBV3-2) to TRBJ2-7, with D perhaps TRBD2 (7 bases). The V end was cut by 3 bases, the J end by 0 bases, with 9 bases between. The germline gives CDR1 LGHDT, CDR2 YNNKEL (reference sequence). This CDR3 spans 14 amino acids. CDR3 sequence: CASSQGGGSYEQYF. In DNA form, the CDR3 reads TGTGCCAGCAGCCAGGGAGGGGGCTCCTACGAGCAGTACTTC.

The V and J genes are TRBV5-5 and TRBJ2-3; D may be TRBD1 (6 bases). In germline, CDR1 is SGHKS, CDR2 YYEKEE (reference sequence). The CDR3 covers 14 residues. Trimming removed 4 bases from V and 1 base from J, with 10 bases in between. CDR3 amino acids: CASSEGERTDTQYF. The CDR3 DNA sequence: TGTGCCAGCAGCGAGGGGGAGCGCACAGATACGCAGTATTTT.

The chain uses TRBV10-3 and TRBJ1-3; D perhaps matches TRBD1 (6 bases). Germline CDR1 is ENHRY and CDR2 is SYGVKD. Trimming removed 10 bases at V and 0 bases at J, with 13 bases between. CDR3 length: 14 residues. The CDR3: CATRTDSSGNTIYF. CDR3 nucleotide sequence: TGTGCCACCCGGACAGATAGCTCTGGAAACACCATATATTTT.

This clone appeared a single time. The J gene is TRBJ1-3, the V gene TRBV7-2; D not certain. The V end lost 1 base, the J end lost 2 bases, and 9 bases lay between the germline ends. The CDR3 runs 15 residues. Germline lookup yields CDR1 SGHTA and CDR2 FQGNSA. CDR3 loop: CASSLGVGTGNTIYF. Here the CDR3 DNA reads TGTGCCAGCAGCTTAGGGGTCGGGACTGGAAACACCATATATTTT.

The chain carries TRBV7-2 and TRBJ2-1; D is possibly TRBD2 (6 bases). The germline V gene has CDR1 SGHTA and CDR2 FQGNSA. Deletions cut 5 bases from V and 2 bases from J, with 19 bases between. The CDR3 runs 17 residues. The CDR3 bases are TGTGCCAGCAGCGAACTCCTCGGGGGAGCGCCCTACAATGAGCAGTTCTTC. Translated, it gives CASSELLGGAPYNEQFF.

The rearrangement links TRBV27 to TRBJ2-3; D unclear. V was clipped by 3 bases and J by 2 bases, with 9 bases between them. The CDR3 covers 14 residues. Per the germline V gene, CDR1 is MNHEY and CDR2 is SMNVEV (reference sequence). The CDR3 sequence is CASSFWQNTDTQYF. The CDR3 nucleotides are TGTGCCAGCAGTTTCTGGCAAAACACAGATACGCAGTATTTT.

The chain employs TRBV19 and TRBJ1-5, with a tentative D call TRBD1 (6 bases). The CDR3 is 15 amino acids. V lost 4 bases, J lost 0 bases, and 10 bases lay in between. Germline V lookup: CDR1 LNHDA, CDR2 SQIVND (reference sequence). The CDR3 DNA follows: TGTGCCAGTAGTACGACAGGTTATAGCAATCAGCCCCAGCATTTT. The encoded protein is CASSTTGYSNQPQHF.

This clone was counted many times. This rearrangement joins TRBV7-2 to TRBJ2-1; 8 nucleotides line up with TRBD2. J was trimmed by 9 bases and V by 1 base; bases with no gene match: 5. From germline, CDR1 is SGHTA and CDR2 FQGNSA. The CDR3 contains 14 residues. The CDR3 region has the DNA TGTGCCAGCAGCTTAGGAGGACTAGCCGGTGAGCAGTTCTTC. Translated: CASSLGGLAGEQFF.

The genes are TRBV21-1 and TRBJ1-5; the DNA was not compared with TRBD1, the D call given in the table. TRBV21-1 is a pseudogene. There are 15 residues in the CDR3. CDR3 sequence: CASSKEGVRDQPQHF. The CDR3 DNA follows: TGTGCCAGCAGCAAAGAAGGGGTCAGGGATCAGCCCCAGCATTTT.

On this clone: The junction does not match germline at one end; this may be a read error. The chain combines TRBV5-1 with TRBJ1-1, with a tentative D call TRBD1 (6 bases). Per the germline V gene, CDR1 is SGHRS and CDR2 is YFSETQ. This CDR3 region has 16 residues. The chain's CDR3 is CAGSLASRGQAAEAFF. DNA for the CDR3: TGCGCCGGCAGCTTGGCGTCCAGGGGTCAGGCCGCTGAAGCTTTCTTT.

J is TRBJ2-7 and V is TRBV6-5, with a weak D call TRBD1 (6 bases). CDR1 MNHEY and CDR2 SVGAGI come from the germline V gene. CDR3 length: 12 amino acids. With 11 bases removed from V and 5 bases from J, the gap between germline ends came to 16 bases. This CDR3 is CAVTGLTDEQYF. Here the CDR3 DNA reads TGTGCCGTCACAGGGTTAACTGACGAGCAGTACTTC.

This sequence joins TRBV30 and TRBJ1-3; tentatively, D is TRBD1 (6 bases). CDR1 and CDR2 from the germline V gene are GTSNPN and SVGIG (reference sequence). Trimming took off 1 base at V and 4 bases at J, with 11 bases between the two ends. This CDR3 comprises 14 residues. CDR3 in amino acids: CAWSGRGTGNTIYF. In DNA form, the CDR3 reads TGTGCCTGGAGTGGCAGGGGTACAGGAAACACCATATATTTT.

The chain has TRBV15 and TRBJ1-5; perhaps TRBD1 as D (5 bases). Germline V gene data show CDR1 as LNHNV and CDR2 as YYDKDF (reference sequence). The CDR3 extends over 17 amino acids. The V end was cut by 2 bases, the J end by 0 bases, with 14 bases between. The CDR3 loop is CATSRSAGTSSNQPQHF. The DNA for the CDR3 is TGTGCCACCAGCAGATCCGCGGGGACGTCTAGCAATCAGCCCCAGCATTTT.

The rearrangement uses TRBV5-5 and TRBJ2-4; D might be TRBD2 (6 bases). CDR1 and CDR2 (germline): SGHKS, YYEKEE (reference sequence). Trimming took 6 bases from V and 4 from J, leaving 20 bases between them. The CDR3 covers 16 residues. This CDR3 reads CASTSPQGGGKNIQYF. CDR3 nucleotides: TGTGCCAGCACCTCACCCCAGGGCGGAGGGAAAAACATTCAGTACTTC.

J is TRBJ1-5 and V is TRBV10-2; 8 positions match TRBD1. The CDR3 consists of 17 residues. V gave up 10 bases and J gave up 3 bases; unmatched junction bases: 17. The germline V gene has CDR1 WSHSY and CDR2 SAAADI. DNA of the CDR3: TGCGCCAAAACGGACAGGGACGACTACGTCCTCAATCAGCCCCAGCATTTT. This codes for CAKTDRDDYVLNQPQHF.

The chain carries TRBV5-1 and TRBJ1-5, with D perhaps matching TRBD1 (6 bases). CDR3 length equals 15 residues. The ends were cut back, 0 bases at V and 1 base at J, with 8 bases in the middle. CDR1 and CDR2 from the germline V gene are SGHRS and YFSETQ. In DNA, the CDR3 is TGCGCCAGCAGCTTGGAAGGGGGAAGCAATCAGCCCCAGCATTTT. This encodes CASSLEGGSNQPQHF.